This T cell receptor beta chain was observed in a study of tumor-infiltrating lymphocytes in primary liver carcinoma. Whole-study findings and limits: Merely some 7.5-24% of top clones spanned all five tumor regions. Tumors had a significantly higher top-250-clone fraction than blood (p = 0.039).

A word on this clonotype: Its antigen is not known. Relative to the germline gene, one junction end is altered; a read error may explain this.

Between about 17 and 34 mg of unsorted bulk tissue served as the source from which RNA and DNA were co-extracted. Tumor regions sampled: superior, inferior, left, right poles, and centre. Viable tumor cell content exceeded 75% in every tumor sample. The researchers produced TCR beta cDNA from 400 to 650 ng total RNA with a constant-region primer. Three-round nested multiplex PCR performed with slightly modified ARM-PCR produced the TCR beta libraries. TCRdb used MiXCR to reprocess the multiplex PCR reads, holding one entry per CDR3 protein. In the table there are under 85,000 distinct CDR3 sequences, about three quarters of which are singletons. Sequenced input: liver tumor tissue from sampling region 1. Regarding subset: tumor region T1, superior pole. The TCR sequence derives from a man in his forties with primary liver carcinoma and hepatitis B virus infection.

The CDR3: CSAAGTMYNGQFF. The CDR3, as DNA: TGCAGCGCCGCCGGGACAATGTACAATGGGCAGTTCTTC. V is TRBV29-1 and J is TRBJ2-1, with TRBD1 as a possible D gene (6 bases). The germline V gene encodes CDR1 SQVTM and CDR2 ANQGSEA. The CDR3 length is 13 residues.